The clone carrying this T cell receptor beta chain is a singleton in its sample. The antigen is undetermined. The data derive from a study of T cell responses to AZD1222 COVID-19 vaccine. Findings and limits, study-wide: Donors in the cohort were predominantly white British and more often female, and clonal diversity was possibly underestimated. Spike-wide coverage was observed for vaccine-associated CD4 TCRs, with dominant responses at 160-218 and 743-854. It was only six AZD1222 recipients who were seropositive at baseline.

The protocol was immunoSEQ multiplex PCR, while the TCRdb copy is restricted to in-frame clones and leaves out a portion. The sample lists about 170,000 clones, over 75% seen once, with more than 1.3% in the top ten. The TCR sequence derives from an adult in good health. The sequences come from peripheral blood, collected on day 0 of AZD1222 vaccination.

The CDR3 protein is CASSLGASGGTSTDTQYF. The CDR3 DNA reads as TGTGCCAGCAGTCTAGGGGCTAGCGGGGGGACTAGCACAGATACGCAGTATTTT. This chain uses TRBV27 with TRBJ2-3, with 11 positions matching TRBD2. The CDR3 sequence is 18 residues long. With V trimmed by 5 bases and J by 0 bases, 10 bases remained unmatched. Germline V gene lookup returns CDR1 MNHEY and CDR2 SMNVEV (reference sequence).